A single sample gave rise to the 9 T cell receptor beta chains below, sequenced in a study of T cells in Graves' hyperthyroidism and ophthalmopathy. Template material for amplifying TCR beta CDR3 regions consisted of RNA transcripts. First-round RT-PCR with HTBI primers amplified the TCR CDR3 region. TCRdb re-called the multiplex PCR reads through MiXCR, storing one row per CDR3 protein. The sample holds roughly 500,000 distinct CDR3 sequences, over 11% seen once. Specimen: blood. The receptors derive from a woman between 25 and 40 years old with Graves' hyperthyroidism that later progressed to Graves' ophthalmopathy.

Notes on this clonotype: Just one base apart from a much larger clone, this may be a read error. The CDR3 does not close with the conserved phenylalanine or tryptophan, likely indicating a read error. The gene calls are TRBV20-1 and TRBJ2-1, with 10 nucleotides matching TRBD2. Germline CDR1 is DFQATT and CDR2 is SNEGSKA (reference sequence). Unmatched junction bases numbered 5, after V lost 6 bases and J lost 3 bases. CDR3 length equals 14 residues. The chain's CDR3 is CSADTSGDYNEQFY. DNA for the CDR3: TGCAGTGCCGACACTAGCGGGGACTACAATGAGCAGTTCTAC.

This clonotype was detected ten times or more. The CDR3 region has the DNA TGTGCCATCAGTGAGGGCCAGCCGGCTGAGCAGTTCTTC. Translation: CAISEGQPAEQFF. The chain carries TRBV10-3 and TRBJ2-1; D gene ambiguous. This CDR3 has 13 residues. Germline assignment: CDR1 ENHRY and CDR2 SYGVKD. V was shortened by 2 bases and J by 9 bases, with 11 bases between the two germline ends.

This clonotype was recorded at least ten times. The chain employs TRBV6-6 and TRBJ2-3, with D perhaps assigned TRBD1 or TRBD2 (5 bases each). V lost 0 bases, J lost 4 bases, and 17 bases lay in between. CDR1 MNHNY and CDR2 SVGAGI come from the germline V gene (reference sequence). The CDR3 is 17 residues long. The CDR3 bases are TGTGCCAGCAGTTACTCGTCTTATGCCGGGACCGCAGATACGCAGTATTTT. Translation: CASSYSSYAGTADTQYF.

The V gene is TRBV10-3, the J gene TRBJ2-2, with D possibly called TRBD1 or TRBD2 (5 bases each). Germline loops: CDR1 ENHRY, CDR2 SYGVKD. The V and J ends lost 2 bases and 3 bases respectively, with 10 bases between them. The CDR3 spans 15 residues. The CDR3 nucleotides are TGTGCCATCAGTGAGCCCGGGACCTACACCGGGGAGCTGTTTTTT. It is translated as CAISEPGTYTGELFF.

The V gene is TRBV3-1, the J gene TRBJ1-1; maybe TRBD1 (5 bases). CDR3 length: 16 amino acids. CDR1 and CDR2 (germline): LGHDT, YNNKEL (reference sequence). V dropped 8 bases and J dropped 1 base, with 20 bases sitting between them. CDR3 region: CASQSGGSWRNTEAFF. CDR3 nucleotide sequence: TGTGCCAGCCAAAGCGGGGGAAGTTGGCGGAACACTGAAGCTTTCTTT.

The gene calls are TRBV30 and TRBJ2-1; no clear D. V was trimmed by 7 bases and J by 5 bases, leaving 0 bases between them. The CDR3 has 8 amino acids. CDR1 GTSNPN and CDR2 SVGIG come from the germline V gene (reference sequence). CDR3 sequence reads: CAYNEQFF. The CDR3 DNA sequence: TGTGCCTACAATGAGCAGTTCTTC.

This clonotype was detected only a few times. V gene TRBV7-2 combines with J gene TRBJ2-4; D is possibly TRBD1 (6 bases). V was cut by 7 bases and J by 9 bases, with 16 bases left in between. Per the germline V gene, CDR1 is SGHTA and CDR2 is FQGNSA. The CDR3 consists of 13 residues. CDR3 residues: CASKSRDRSIQYF. The CDR3 DNA reads TGTGCCAGCAAGAGTCGCGACAGGTCCATTCAGTACTTC.

V gene TRBV7-9 combines with J gene TRBJ1-5; D remains ambiguous. CDR1 SEHNR and CDR2 FQNEAQ come from the germline V gene (reference sequence). Trimming took 5 bases from V and 0 from J, leaving 14 bases between them. The CDR3 length is 16 residues. DNA for the CDR3: TGTGCCAGCAGCGCATCTTCAGGCCTTAGCAATCAGCCCCAGCATTTT. This sequence encodes CASSASSGLSNQPQHF.

This clonotype came up a few times. The chain employs TRBV6-2 or TRBV6-3 and TRBJ1-4; D ambiguous. Per germline, CDR1 MNHEY and CDR2 SVGEGT. V gave up 2 bases and J gave up 8 bases, with 18 bases separating them. This CDR3 spans 16 amino acids. Written as DNA, the CDR3 is TGTGCCAGCAGTTACCCCGGAATCGGTACAGAGGAAAAACTGTTTTTT. It codes for CASSYPGIGTEEKLFF.